Below, one T cell receptor (beta chain) is given with its context. The entry originates in a study of T-cell memory formation after mild COVID-19. V gave up 4 bases and J gave up 6 bases, with 10 bases separating them. Germline V gene sequence: CDR1 LGHDT, CDR2 YNNKEL (reference sequence). The CDR3 consists of 14 residues. TCRdb redid the calling of the 5' RACE reads with MiXCR, one entry per CDR3 protein. The table includes under 700,000 distinct CDR3 sequences, approximately 20% detected once. Sequencing was carried out using PBMCs or a T cell subset sorted from them (not recorded which). The source is an adult woman who had mild COVID-19 (a few samples of this study predate the infection). Cell type and time point are not known. The chain couples TRBV3-1 to TRBJ1-6; D might be TRBD1 (5 bases). The CDR3 sequence is CASSRRDLNSPLHF. The CDR3 bases are TGTGCCAGCAGCCGTCGGGACCTTAATTCACCCCTCCACTTT.